This TCR beta chain is drawn from a study of graft-versus-host responses after intestinal transplantation (dated by TCRdb to about 2021). Study-level background: The transplants that recipients got were multivisceral, liver-intestinal, or isolated intestinal. Every recipient was given anti-thymocyte globulin induction, followed by about three years of maintenance tacrolimus and steroids. After intestinal transplantation, graft-versus-host and host-versus-graft alloreactive T cell clones in the graft, circulation and bone marrow were tracked using bulk TCR-beta CDR3 sequencing. To identify alloreactive clones, pre-transplant mixed lymphocyte reaction products were sequenced and then compared with unstimulated pre-transplant donor and recipient T cells. A cohort of 24 intestinal transplant recipients, including one retransplant, was enrolled, and 3 patients lacking pretransplant specimens were excluded. Donor T cell macrochimerism was defined as a peak of at least 4% donor T cells among recipient peripheral blood mononuclear cells. Samples from a few later patients were sequenced in-house on an Illumina MiSeq with MiXCR processing rather than by the commercial service. The research as a whole found: GvH clones turned up in recipient bone marrow, with some appearing earlier in ileal mucosa or blood, a pattern consistent with an intestinal mucosal origin. Early after transplant, peak levels of circulating GvH clones were associated with declines in HvG clones. Conclusions were limited by the relatively low number and heterogeneity of intestinal transplant patients. In the allografts of patients with donor T cell macrochimerism, GvH to HvG T cell clonal ratios were high.

Blood samples were collected up to 4 times in the first month after transplant and then at least monthly when available. The protocol used for the library was the immunoSEQ multiplex PCR assay. High-throughput TCR-beta CDR3 sequencing of genomic DNA from most patients was performed by Adaptive Biotechnologies. For the original study's pipeline: TCR sequencing data for 18 patients were retrieved from Adaptive's ImmunoSEQ software; three other patients were processed with MiXCR and VDJtools. Because the origin of CDR3 nucleotide sequences shared between donor and recipient could not be assigned, those sequences were removed. To count as alloreactive, a clone needed at least 2-fold expansion over unstimulated cells and a minimum CFSE-low frequency of 0.002% (template counts) or 0.001% (read counts). A clone was considered mappable if detected in the sequenced pre-transplant spleen, lymph node, or MLR CFSE-low populations of the donor or recipient. Cumulative frequency of alloreactive clones was calculated as a percentage of all sequences weighted by copy number. TCRdb provides this immuneACCESS table in a form limited to in-frame rearrangements. Some clones are lacking; in checked studies, under half of them reflect an unresolved V gene, and why the rest are absent is not known. Clonal size and the V and J genes are those of that table, whereas D and trimming came from the DNA. For this sample there are some 31,000 clones; about 92% appear just once. Of the sample, over 0.7% falls within the top ten clones.

To note about this clone: Its antigen is unknown. No base quality values were provided; no much bigger clone lies one nucleotide off.

The source is a human patient who received an intestinal transplant, so some T cells may come from the graft donor. The sample consisted of PBMCs, taken about 70 days after intestinal transplant.

The DNA sequence is TGTGCCAGCAGCTCGGGACTAGCGGGGGGGCTCGAGGAAGAGACCCAGTACTTC. Its protein product is CASSSGLAGGLEEETQYF. This sequence uses TRBV7-7 and TRBJ2-5, with 16 bases matching TRBD2. CDR1 and CDR2, per the germline V gene (reference sequence), are SSHAT and FNYEAQ. Here V drops 4 bases and J drops 3 bases, and the junction holds 8 bases not matched to any gene. Measured from the cysteine to the phenylalanine, the CDR3 is 18 residues long. The only DNA kept is the CDR3, 54 bases in frame from the first base.